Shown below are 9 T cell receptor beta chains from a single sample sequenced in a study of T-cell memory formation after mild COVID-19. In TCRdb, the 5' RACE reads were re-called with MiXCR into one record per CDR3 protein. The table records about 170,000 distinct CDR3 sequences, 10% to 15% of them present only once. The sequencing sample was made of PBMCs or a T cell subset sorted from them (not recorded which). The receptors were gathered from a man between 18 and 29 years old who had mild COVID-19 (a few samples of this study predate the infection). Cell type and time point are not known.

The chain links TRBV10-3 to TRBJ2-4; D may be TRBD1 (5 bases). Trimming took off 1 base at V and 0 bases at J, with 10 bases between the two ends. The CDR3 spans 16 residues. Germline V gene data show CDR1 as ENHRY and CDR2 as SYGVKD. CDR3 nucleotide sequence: TGTGCCATCAGTGAGTTGCAGGGCCTAGCCAAAAACATTCAGTACTTC. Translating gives CAISELQGLAKNIQYF.

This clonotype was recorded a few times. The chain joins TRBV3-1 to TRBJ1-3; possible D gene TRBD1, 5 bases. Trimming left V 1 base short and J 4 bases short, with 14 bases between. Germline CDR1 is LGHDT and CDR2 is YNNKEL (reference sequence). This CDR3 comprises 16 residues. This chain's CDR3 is CASSQGADIGGNTIYF. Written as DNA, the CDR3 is TGTGCCAGCAGCCAAGGTGCGGACATAGGAGGAAACACCATATATTTT.

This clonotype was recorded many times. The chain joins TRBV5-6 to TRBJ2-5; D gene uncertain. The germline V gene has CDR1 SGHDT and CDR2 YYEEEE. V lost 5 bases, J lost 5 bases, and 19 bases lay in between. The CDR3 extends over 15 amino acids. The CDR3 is CASRRLSSPWETQYF. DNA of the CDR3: TGTGCCAGCAGACGGTTGAGCTCGCCATGGGAGACCCAGTACTTC.

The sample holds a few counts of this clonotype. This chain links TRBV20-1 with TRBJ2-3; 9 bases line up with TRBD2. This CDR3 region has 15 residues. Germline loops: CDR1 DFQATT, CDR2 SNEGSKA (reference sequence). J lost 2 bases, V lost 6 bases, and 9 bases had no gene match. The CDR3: CSAMSASGATDTQYF. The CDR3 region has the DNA TGCAGTGCGATGTCGGCTAGCGGGGCCACAGATACGCAGTATTTT.

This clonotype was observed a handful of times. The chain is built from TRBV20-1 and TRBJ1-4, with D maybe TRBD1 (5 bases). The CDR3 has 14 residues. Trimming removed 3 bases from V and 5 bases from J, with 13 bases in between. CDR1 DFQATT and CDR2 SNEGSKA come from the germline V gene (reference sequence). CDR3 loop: CSARLHRLNEKLFF. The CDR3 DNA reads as TGCAGTGCTAGGTTACACAGGCTAAATGAAAAACTGTTTTTT.

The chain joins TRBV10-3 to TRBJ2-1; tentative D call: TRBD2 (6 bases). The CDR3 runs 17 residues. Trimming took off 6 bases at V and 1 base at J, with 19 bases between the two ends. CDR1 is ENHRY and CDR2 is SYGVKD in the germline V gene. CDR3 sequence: CAISVAIMRGSYNEQFF. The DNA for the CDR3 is TGTGCCATCAGCGTAGCGATTATGCGGGGTTCCTACAATGAGCAGTTCTTC.

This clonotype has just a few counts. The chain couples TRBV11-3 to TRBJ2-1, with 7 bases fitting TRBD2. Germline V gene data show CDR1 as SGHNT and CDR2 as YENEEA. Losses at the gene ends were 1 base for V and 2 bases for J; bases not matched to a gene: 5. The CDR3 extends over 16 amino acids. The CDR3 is CASSLGDSGPYNEQFF. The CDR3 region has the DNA TGTGCCAGCAGCTTAGGAGATAGCGGGCCCTACAATGAGCAGTTCTTC.

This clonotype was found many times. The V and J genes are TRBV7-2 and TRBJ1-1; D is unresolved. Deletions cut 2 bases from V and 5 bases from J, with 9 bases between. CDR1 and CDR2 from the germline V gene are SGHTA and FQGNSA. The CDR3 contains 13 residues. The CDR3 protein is CASSLQRGTEAFF. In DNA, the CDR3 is TGTGCCAGCAGCTTACAGCGAGGGACTGAAGCTTTCTTT.

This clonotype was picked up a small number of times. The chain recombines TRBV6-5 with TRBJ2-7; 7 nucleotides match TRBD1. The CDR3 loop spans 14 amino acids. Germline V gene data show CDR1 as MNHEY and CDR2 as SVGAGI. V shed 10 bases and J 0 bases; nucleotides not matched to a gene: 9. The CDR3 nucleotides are TGTGCCACTAAGGGGGCTAGCCCCTCCTACGAGCAGTACTTC. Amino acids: CATKGASPSYEQYF.